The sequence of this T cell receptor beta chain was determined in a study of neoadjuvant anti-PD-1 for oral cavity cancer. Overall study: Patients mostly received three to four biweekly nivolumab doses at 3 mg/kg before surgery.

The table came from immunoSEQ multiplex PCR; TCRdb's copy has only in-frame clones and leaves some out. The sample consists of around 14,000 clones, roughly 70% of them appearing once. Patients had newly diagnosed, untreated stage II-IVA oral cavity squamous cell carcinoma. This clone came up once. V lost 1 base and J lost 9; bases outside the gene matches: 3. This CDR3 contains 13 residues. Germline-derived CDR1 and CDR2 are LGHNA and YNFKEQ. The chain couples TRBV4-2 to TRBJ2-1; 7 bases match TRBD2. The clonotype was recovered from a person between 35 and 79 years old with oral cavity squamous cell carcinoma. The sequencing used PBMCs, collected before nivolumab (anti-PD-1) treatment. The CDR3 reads CASSQGGGGEQFF. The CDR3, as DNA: TGTGCCAGCAGCCAAGGTGGGGGGGGTGAGCAGTTCTTC.